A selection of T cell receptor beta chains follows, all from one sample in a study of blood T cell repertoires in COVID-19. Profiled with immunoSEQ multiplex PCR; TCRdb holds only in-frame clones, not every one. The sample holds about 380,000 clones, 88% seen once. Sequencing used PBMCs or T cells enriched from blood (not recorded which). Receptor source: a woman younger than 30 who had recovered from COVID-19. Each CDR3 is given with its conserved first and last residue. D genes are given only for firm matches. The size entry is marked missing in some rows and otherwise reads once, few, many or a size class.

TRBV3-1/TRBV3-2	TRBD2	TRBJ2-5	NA	CASSPSGVETQYF	TGTGCCAGCAGCCCCAGCGGGGTGGAGACCCAGTACTTC
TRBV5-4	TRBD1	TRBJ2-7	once	CASSLPGTDEQYF	TGTGCCAGCAGCTTGCCCGGGACAGACGAGCAGTACTTC
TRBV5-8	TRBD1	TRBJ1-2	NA	CASSRDRNYGYTF	TGTGCCAGCAGCCGGGACAGGAACTATGGCTACACCTTC
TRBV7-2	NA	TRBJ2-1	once	CASSLSREWFF	TGTGCCAGCAGCTTAAGCAGGGAATGGTTCTTC
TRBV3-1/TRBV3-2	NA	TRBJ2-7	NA	CASWGGHEQYF	TGTGCCTCTTGGGGGGGGCACGAGCAGTACTTC
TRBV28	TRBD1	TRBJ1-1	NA	CASSPETGASPEAFF	TGTGCCAGCAGTCCAGAAACAGGGGCTAGCCCTGAAGCTTTCTTT
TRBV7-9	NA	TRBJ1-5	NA	CASSRGAQPQHF	TGTGCCAGCAGCCGCGGGGCGCAGCCCCAGCATTTT
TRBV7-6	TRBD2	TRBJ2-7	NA	CASSSSGGGVHEQYF	TGTGCCAGCAGCTCGAGCGGGGGAGGTGTCCACGAGCAGTACTTC
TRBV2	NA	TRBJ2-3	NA	CASSEQGSTDTQYF	TGTGCCAGCAGTGAGCAGGGGAGCACAGATACGCAGTATTTT
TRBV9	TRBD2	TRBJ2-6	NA	CASSLGGSGANVLTF	TGTGCCAGCAGTCTCGGGGGGTCTGGGGCCAACGTCCTGACTTTC
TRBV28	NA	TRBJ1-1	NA	CASTGRGEAFF	TGTGCCAGCACCGGCAGGGGAGAAGCTTTCTTT
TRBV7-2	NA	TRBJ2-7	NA	CASSPRTYEQYF	TGTGCCAGCAGCCCCCGTACCTACGAGCAGTACTTC
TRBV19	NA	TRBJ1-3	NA	CASSITPGIYTIYF	TGTGCCAGTAGTATCACTCCAGGGATTTACACCATATATTTT
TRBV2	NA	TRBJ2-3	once	CASSVADTQYF	TGTGCCAGCAGTGTAGCAGATACGCAGTATTTT
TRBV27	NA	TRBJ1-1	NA	CASQNRNTEAFF	TGTGCCAGCCAAAACAGGAACACTGAAGCTTTCTTT
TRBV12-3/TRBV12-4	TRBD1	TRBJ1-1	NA	CASSQGGFEAFF	TGTGCCAGCAGCCAAGGGGGCTTTGAAGCTTTCTTT